The sample holds many counts of the clone carrying this T cell receptor (beta chain). The CDR3 has 12 amino acids. Germline CDR1 and CDR2: DFQATT and SNEGSKA (reference sequence). TCRdb redid the calling of the PCR reads with MiXCR, one entry per CDR3 protein. The sample lists more than 300,000 distinct CDR3 sequences; about a fifth were seen once. The data belong to a study of molecular identifiers for immune sequencing clone quantification. Sequences were obtained from naive CD8+ T cells from blood, with Jurkat cell RNA spiked in. Subset: FACS-sorted CD8+CD4-CCR7+CD45RA+ naive T cells. This rearrangement joins TRBV20-1 to TRBJ2-1; D is unresolved. This sequence originates from a human donor in good health. Some libraries in this study had Jurkat cell RNA spiked in. Written as DNA, the CDR3 is TGCATCCCCCCGGAGTTGAACAATGAGCAGTTCTTC. Protein product: CIPPELNNEQFF.